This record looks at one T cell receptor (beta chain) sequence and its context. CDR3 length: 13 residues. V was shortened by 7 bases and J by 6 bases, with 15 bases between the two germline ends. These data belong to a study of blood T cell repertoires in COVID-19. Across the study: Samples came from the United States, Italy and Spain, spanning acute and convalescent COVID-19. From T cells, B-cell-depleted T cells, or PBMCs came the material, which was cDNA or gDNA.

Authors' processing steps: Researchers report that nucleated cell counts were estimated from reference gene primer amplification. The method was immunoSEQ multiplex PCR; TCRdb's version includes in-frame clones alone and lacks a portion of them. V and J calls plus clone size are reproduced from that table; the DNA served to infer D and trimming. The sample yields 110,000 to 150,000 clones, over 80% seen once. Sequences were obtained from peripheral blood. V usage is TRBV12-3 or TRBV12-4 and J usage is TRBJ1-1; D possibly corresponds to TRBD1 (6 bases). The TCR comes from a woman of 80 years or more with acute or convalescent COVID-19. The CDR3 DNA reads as TGTGCCAGCATTCAGGGGTACGGGGCTGAAGCTTTCTTT. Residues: CASIQGYGAEAFF.